This entry concerns a single T cell receptor beta chain. Its antigen remains undetermined. The sample holds no much larger clone one base away, and base qualities are not on file. This entry is derived from a study of blood T cells in healthy people across ages (dated by TCRdb to the mid-2010s). Turning to the overall study: In model experiments, roughly one uniquely barcoded TCR beta cDNA molecule per two T cells was captured by template switching. Using deep sequencing normalized with unique cDNA molecular identifiers, the study measured how TCR beta repertoire diversity changes with age. The donors were divided into four age groups: young (average roughly 17 years), middle-aged (about 40), aged (62) and long-lived (about 84). The study analyzed two additional independent replicas of 1 million unique cDNA reads from the same blood draw for two donors, one aged 18 to 29 and one aged 80 or older. Points the paper makes about the study in general: Donor CMV infection status was unknown, potentially confounding age-related changes in expanded clonotypes. The percentage of naive T cells measured by flow cytometry correlated strongly with observed TCR beta diversity. Estimates of total diversity from one million sequenced T cells were regarded as lower bounds and underestimates. The long-lived group showed more naive CD4+ T cells, fewer expanded clones and increased TCR diversity than the aged group, suggesting age selection. Bulk unsorted PBMC profiling prevented conclusive comparison of naive and antigen-experienced compartments. Observed TCR beta diversity per million T cells fell roughly linearly with age, and a significant reduction was already apparent by age about 43.

Libraries were built with 5' RACE. Instrument used: Illumina HiSeq 2500. The second PCR ran for roughly 7 to 11 cycles and used a J-beta primer mix along with a sample-barcoded 5' primer. A template-switch 5' adaptor carrying 12 random nucleotides introduced a unique molecular identifier onto each TCR beta cDNA molecule. At least 3 million CDR3-containing paired-end reads were obtained from each sample. The Mint cDNA synthesis kit, primed by a TRBC-specific oligonucleotide, was used to synthesize first-strand cDNA from all RNA. Following uracil-DNA glycosylase treatment, a first 18-cycle PCR with universal primers M1SS and BC2_uni_R was performed on all cDNA. Under the source paper's analysis protocol: Each sample was normalized by randomly selecting 1 million high-quality reads, each carrying a distinct molecular identifier. Instead of being binned into consensus sequences, reads that shared molecular identifiers were thrown out. CDR3 identification, clonotype clustering and error correction used MiTCR with a Q25 quality threshold and the strictest error-elimination algorithm. A nonparametric unseen species model using Euler transformation provided a lower-bound estimate of total TCR beta diversity. TCRdb reran the public reads through fastp at Q25 and MiXCR, keeping productive beta chains. A single entry per CDR3 protein holds the most common genes and DNA from its merged rows. TCRdb's processing, not the authors' own work, is the source of the V and J calls. The sample table lists hundreds of thousands of distinct CDR3 sequences, 27% of them with a count of one. About 3.9% of the sample is in the top ten clones.

The germline V gene sets CDR1 to SGHVS and CDR2 to FQNEAQ. V and J are truncated by 4 bases and 2 bases respectively, leaving an intervening sequence of 15 bases. Spanning cysteine to phenylalanine, the CDR3 consists of 15 amino acids. Here the CDR3 DNA is all that survives: 45 bases in frame from base 1. Donors were 35 to 40 systemically healthy Caucasian individuals from Russia aged roughly 6 to 95 years. Ten milliliters of peripheral blood were drawn from each donor into EDTA-treated Vacutainer tubes. Ficoll-Paque density-gradient centrifugation was used to isolate PBMCs, with at least 6 million per sample. Total RNA, at least 6 micrograms per sample, was extracted from PBMCs with Trizol reagent. Naive CD45RAhigh/CD27high T cell percentages were measured by flow cytometry on a PBMC aliquot from every donor. This sample also belongs to another study, concerning T cells of mothers and their children. The other study reports the following: Donors were nine systemically healthy Caucasian individuals: three mothers and their six children. cDNA synthesis consumed the entire amount of extracted RNA, loaded at about 1.5 ug RNA in each 15 ul reaction. Sample barcodes and 2-4 random nucleotides were added via the M1S primer in the second PCR. Each mother yielded over 10 million TCR beta CDR3 reads and each child about 3 million reads. Thymic selection similarly shapes TCR recombination output in related and unrelated pairs, with minor effect from inherited differences. Normalized repertoire overlap was always found to be slightly, but never significantly, higher in related mother-child pairs than in unrelated mother-child pairs. No persistent microchimeric T cell clones were detected, at a sensitivity of roughly 100 clones per million clonotypes. To look for features that set related mother-child pairs apart from unrelated individuals, the researchers ran deep NGS to compare the TCR beta repertoires of mothers and children. On average, the children were roughly 10 +/- 4 years old, while the mothers were 40 +/- 4 years old. After adapters were ligated using NEBNext reagents, the libraries underwent 100+100 nt paired-end sequencing on an Illumina HiSeq 2000. To avoid cross-contamination, the mother libraries and the child libraries were prepared a month apart and sequenced in separate runs. Between roughly 500,000 and 2,100,000 distinct TCR beta clonotypes were identified per donor. Naive TCR beta clonotypes were estimated from low-frequency clonotypes matched to each donor's FACS-determined naive share, without sorting.

The sequence came from a boy aged 2 to 10 in good health. Sequenced input: blood. This chain joins TRBV7-8 to TRBJ2-7, and perhaps TRBD2 as D gene, on 6 matching bases. In nucleotide form, the sequence is TGTGCCAGCAGCTCTTTGGCAGGGAGGACCTACGAGCAGTACTTC. Its protein reads: CASSSLAGRTYEQYF.